The clone carrying this T cell receptor beta chain was seen more than once but under ten times. A second PCR of roughly 6 to 12 cycles used a sample-barcoded 5' primer and a J-beta primer mix. Via MiXCR, TCRdb re-called the 5' RACE reads, giving one row per CDR3 protein. The repertoire holds around 690,000 distinct CDR3 sequences, with approximately 59% as singletons. This record belongs to a study of blood T cells in healthy people across ages. The sample was blood. The clonotype originates from a man in his sixties in good health.

The CDR3 bases are TGTGCCAGCTCCCTAGTACAGTGGGGACCCCTCCACTTT. This sequence encodes CASSLVQWGPLHF. The chain uses TRBV11-2 and TRBJ1-6; no definite D call. The CDR3 sequence is 13 residues long. The germline V and J ends were trimmed by 8 bases and 12 bases, with 17 bases remaining between them. CDR1 SGHAT and CDR2 FQNNGV come from the germline V gene.